This TCR beta chain is from a study of CD8+ T cells in alopecia areata. The overall study: Treated patients swallowed 5 to 10 mg of oral tofacitinib twice daily. Disease severity was quantified as SALT score of affected scalp area.

Whole-study results and caveats: Lesional scalp, especially alopecia totalis/universalis, showed higher clonality than normal scalp. Amid tofacitinib therapy, many expanded lesional clones stayed present in scalp and blood.

Investigators isolated RNA and reverse transcribed it into cDNA to act as the sequencing template. Generated by immunoSEQ multiplex PCR, the TCRdb table keeps only in-frame clones and is missing some. This sample has fewer than 110,000 clones, with over 75% found just once. This CDR3 has 14 residues. CDR1 is MGHDK and CDR2 is SYGVNS in the germline V gene. V lost 3 bases to trimming and J lost 8 bases, with 14 bases between them. Noted treatment: oral pan-JAK inhibitor, 5-10 mg twice daily. As concerns this clone: Its target is not known.

The chain joins TRBV25-1 to TRBJ2-1, with D possibly TRBD2 on 5 matching bases. Sequences were derived from CD8+ T cells sorted from blood, sampled at approximately week 31, from a patient treated with tofacitinib. The clonotype was recovered from a human donor with alopecia areata. CDR3 in amino acids: CASSDGLSPDEQFF. DNA for the CDR3: TGTGCCAGCAGTGACGGACTCTCACCGGATGAGCAGTTCTTC.